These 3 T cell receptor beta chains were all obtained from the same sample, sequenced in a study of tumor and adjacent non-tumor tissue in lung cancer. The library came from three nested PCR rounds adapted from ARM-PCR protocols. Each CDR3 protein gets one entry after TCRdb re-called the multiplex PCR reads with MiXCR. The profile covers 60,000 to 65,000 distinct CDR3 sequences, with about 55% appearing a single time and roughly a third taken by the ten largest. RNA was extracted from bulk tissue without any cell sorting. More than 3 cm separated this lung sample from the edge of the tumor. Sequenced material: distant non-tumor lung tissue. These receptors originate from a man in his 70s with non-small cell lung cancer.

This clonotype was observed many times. This CDR3 reads CASSYDLGENTEAFF. The CDR3 nucleotides read TGTGCCAGCAGTTACGACCTAGGGGAGAACACTGAAGCTTTCTTT. The J gene is TRBJ1-1, the V gene TRBV6-5; tentatively, D is TRBD1 (5 bases). V shed 2 bases and J shed 1 base, with 11 bases lying between them. This CDR3 spans 15 amino acids. Germline V lookup: CDR1 MNHEY, CDR2 SVGAGI.

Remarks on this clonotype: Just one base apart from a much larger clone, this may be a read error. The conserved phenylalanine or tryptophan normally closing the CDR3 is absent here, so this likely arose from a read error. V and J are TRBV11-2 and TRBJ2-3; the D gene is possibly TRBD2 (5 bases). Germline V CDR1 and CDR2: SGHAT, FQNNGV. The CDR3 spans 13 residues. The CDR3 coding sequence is TGTACCAGCAGCTGGACTAGCACAGATACGCAGTATATT. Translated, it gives CTSSWTSTDTQYI.

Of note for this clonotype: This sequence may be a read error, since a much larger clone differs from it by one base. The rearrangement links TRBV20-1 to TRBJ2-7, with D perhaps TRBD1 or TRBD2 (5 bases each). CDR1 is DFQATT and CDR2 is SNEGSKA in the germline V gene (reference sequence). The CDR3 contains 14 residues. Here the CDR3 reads CIGRPGQGPYEQYF. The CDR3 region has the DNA TGCATCGGCCGGCCGGGTCAGGGACCCTACGAGCAGTACTTC.